This TCR beta chain was identified during a study of neoadjuvant nivolumab and ipilimumab in lung cancer. At the level of the study: Patients got nivolumab 3 mg/kg on days 1, 15 and 29; combination added ipilimumab 1 mg/kg day 1. Findings of the study overall: Blood richness before therapy tracked richness in tumors resected after neoadjuvant therapy. TCR receptors were sequenced in few samples. Only a single major-pathologic-response sample was available for clonality analysis.

TCRdb's copy holds only in-frame clones and misses some; the assay was immunoSEQ multiplex PCR. The table has roughly 9,000 clones, about 80% seen once; the top ten hold approximately 3.2%. As for this clone: Its antigen is currently unknown.

V was clipped by 2 bases and J by 8 bases, with 7 bases between them. The germline gives CDR1 DFQATT, CDR2 SNEGSKA (reference sequence). The length of the CDR3 is 11 residues. The chain employs TRBV20-1 and TRBJ2-1; D not resolved. The sequences come from tumor tissue, collected after neoadjuvant nivolumab, alone or with ipilimumab, at or shortly before surgery. The origin of this receptor is an adult with non-small cell lung cancer. The CDR3 bases are TGCAGTGCTAGAAGCGTCTATGAGCAGTTCTTC. It is translated as CSARSVYEQFF.